This T cell receptor beta chain was recorded in a study of CD8+ T cells in alopecia areata. Study-wide background: Treated patients took oral tofacitinib at 5 to 10 mg twice daily.

This clone was counted a few times. Extracted RNA was reverse transcribed into cDNA, the sequencing template. Method: immunoSEQ multiplex PCR; TCRdb's copy keeps in-frame clones and lacks some. The data show around 160,000 clones, with 40% to 50% seen just once and about 6.8% held by the top ten. The CDR3 runs 11 residues. V was cut by 6 bases and J by 5 bases, with 7 bases left in between. Germline V lookup: CDR1 MDHEN, CDR2 SYDVKM. V and J are TRBV28 and TRBJ1-2; D perhaps matches TRBD1 (6 bases). The sequencing input was CD4+ T cells sorted from blood. This TCR was sampled from a human donor with alopecia areata. The CDR3 coding sequence is TGTGCCAGCAGGGGGGCGTATGGCTACACCTTC. Protein product: CASRGAYGYTF.